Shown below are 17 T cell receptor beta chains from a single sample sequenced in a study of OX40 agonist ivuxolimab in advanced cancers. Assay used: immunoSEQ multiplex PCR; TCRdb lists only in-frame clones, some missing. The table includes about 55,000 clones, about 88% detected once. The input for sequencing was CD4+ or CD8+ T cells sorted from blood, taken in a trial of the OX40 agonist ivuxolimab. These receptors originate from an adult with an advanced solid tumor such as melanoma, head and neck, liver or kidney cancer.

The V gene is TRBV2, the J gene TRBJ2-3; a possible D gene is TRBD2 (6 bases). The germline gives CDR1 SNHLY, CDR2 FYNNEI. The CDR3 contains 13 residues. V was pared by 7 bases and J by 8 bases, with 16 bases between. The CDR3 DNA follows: TGTGCCAGCACTCCCGGGGGTTTTGGTACGCAGTATTTT. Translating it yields CASTPGGFGTQYF.

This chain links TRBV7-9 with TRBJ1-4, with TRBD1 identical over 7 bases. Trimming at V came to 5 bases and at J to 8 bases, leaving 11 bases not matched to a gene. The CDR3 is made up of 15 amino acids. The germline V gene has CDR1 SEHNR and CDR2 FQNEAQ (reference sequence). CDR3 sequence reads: CASSPRQGIREKLFF. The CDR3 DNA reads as TGTGCCAGCAGCCCTAGACAGGGAATACGGGAAAAACTGTTTTTT.

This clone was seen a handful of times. As DNA, the CDR3 is TGTGCCAGCGGGGGACACGACTATAGCAATCAGCCCCAGCATTTT. Amino acid sequence: CASGGHDYSNQPQHF. This rearrangement joins TRBV2 to TRBJ1-5, with a weak D call TRBD1 (6 bases). V gave up 8 bases and J gave up 0 bases, with 14 bases separating them. This CDR3 has 15 residues. The germline V gene has CDR1 SNHLY and CDR2 FYNNEI.

CDR3 residues: CASTGGTYEQYF. CDR3 nucleotide sequence: TGTGCCAGTACCGGCGGTACCTACGAGCAGTACTTC. The V call is TRBV19, the J call TRBJ2-7; D remains ambiguous. This CDR3 has 12 amino acids. From germline, CDR1 is LNHDA and CDR2 SQIVND (reference sequence). V was shortened by 7 bases and J by 2 bases, with 9 bases between the two germline ends.

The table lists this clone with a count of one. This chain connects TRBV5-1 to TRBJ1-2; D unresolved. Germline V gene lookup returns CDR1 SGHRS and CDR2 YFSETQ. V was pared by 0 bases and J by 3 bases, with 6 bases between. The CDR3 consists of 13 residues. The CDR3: CASSLGGDYGYTF. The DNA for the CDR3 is TGCGCCAGCAGCTTGGGGGGTGACTATGGCTACACCTTC.

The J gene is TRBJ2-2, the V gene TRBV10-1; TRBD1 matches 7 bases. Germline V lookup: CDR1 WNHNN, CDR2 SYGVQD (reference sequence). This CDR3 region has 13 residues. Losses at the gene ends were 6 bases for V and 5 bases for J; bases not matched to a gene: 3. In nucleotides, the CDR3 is TGCGCCAGCAGCCCCAGGGGGACCGGGGAGCTGTTTTTT. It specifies CASSPRGTGELFF.

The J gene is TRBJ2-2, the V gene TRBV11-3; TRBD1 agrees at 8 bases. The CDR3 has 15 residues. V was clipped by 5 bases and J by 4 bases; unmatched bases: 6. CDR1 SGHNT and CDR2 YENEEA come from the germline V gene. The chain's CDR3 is CASSTRTGSTGELFF. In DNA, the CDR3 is TGTGCCAGCAGCACCCGGACAGGGAGCACCGGGGAGCTGTTTTTT.

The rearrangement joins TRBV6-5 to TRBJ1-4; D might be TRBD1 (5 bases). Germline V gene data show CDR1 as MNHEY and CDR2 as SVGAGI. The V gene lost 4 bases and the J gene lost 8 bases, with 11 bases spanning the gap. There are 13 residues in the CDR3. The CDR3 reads CASSSGEEEKLFF. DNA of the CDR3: TGTGCCAGCAGTTCGGGGGAGGAGGAAAAACTGTTTTTT.

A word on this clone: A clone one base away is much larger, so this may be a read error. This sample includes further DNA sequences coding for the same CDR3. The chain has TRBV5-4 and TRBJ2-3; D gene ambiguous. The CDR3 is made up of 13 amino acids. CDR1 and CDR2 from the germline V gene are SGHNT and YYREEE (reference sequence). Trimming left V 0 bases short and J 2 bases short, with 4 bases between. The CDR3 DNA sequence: TGTGCCAGCAGCTTGGGCTCCACAGATACGCAGTATTTT. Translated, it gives CASSLGSTDTQYF.

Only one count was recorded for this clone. The CDR3: CSVGRTSLYNEQFF. The CDR3 coding sequence is TGCAGCGTGGGAAGGACAAGTCTTTACAATGAGCAGTTCTTC. The chain uses TRBV29-1 and TRBJ2-1; perhaps TRBD1 as D (5 bases). Germline assignment: CDR1 SQVTM and CDR2 ANQGSEA. CDR3 length: 14 amino acids. V was shortened by 6 bases and J by 4 bases, with 16 bases between the two germline ends.

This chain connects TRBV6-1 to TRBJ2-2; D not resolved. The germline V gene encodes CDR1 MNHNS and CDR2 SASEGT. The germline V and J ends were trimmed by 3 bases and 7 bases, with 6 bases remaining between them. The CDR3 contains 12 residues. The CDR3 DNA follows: TGTGCCAGCAGTGAGAGTTACGGGGAGCTGTTTTTT. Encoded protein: CASSESYGELFF.

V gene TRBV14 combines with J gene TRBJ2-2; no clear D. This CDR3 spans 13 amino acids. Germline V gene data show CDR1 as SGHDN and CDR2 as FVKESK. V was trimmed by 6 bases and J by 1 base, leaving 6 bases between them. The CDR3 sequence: CASSPQNTGELFF. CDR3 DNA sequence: TGTGCCAGCAGTCCCCAGAACACCGGGGAGCTGTTTTTT.

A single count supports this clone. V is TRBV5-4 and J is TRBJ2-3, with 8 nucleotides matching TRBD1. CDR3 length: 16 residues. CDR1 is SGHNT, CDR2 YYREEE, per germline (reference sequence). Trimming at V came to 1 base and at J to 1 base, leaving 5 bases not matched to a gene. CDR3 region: CASSLSSRGRTDTQYF. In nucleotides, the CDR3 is TGTGCCAGCAGCTTGAGTTCCAGGGGGCGCACAGATACGCAGTATTTT.

This chain's CDR3 is CANRGGDLYGYTF. The CDR3 DNA reads TGTGCCAACCGAGGGGGCGATTTATATGGCTACACCTTC. V is TRBV2 and J is TRBJ1-2; TRBD1 aligns across 7 bases. J lost 5 bases, V lost 10 bases, and 10 bases had no gene match. CDR3 length: 13 residues. The germline V gene has CDR1 SNHLY and CDR2 FYNNEI.

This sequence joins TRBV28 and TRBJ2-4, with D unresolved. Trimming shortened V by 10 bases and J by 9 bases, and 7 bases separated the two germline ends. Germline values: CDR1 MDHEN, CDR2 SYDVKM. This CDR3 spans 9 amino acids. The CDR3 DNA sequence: TGTGCCACCTACGTCATTCAGTACTTC. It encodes CATYVIQYF. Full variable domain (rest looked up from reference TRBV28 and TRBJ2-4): DVKVTQSSRYLVKRTGEKVFLECVQDMDHENMFWYRQDPGLGLRLIYFSYDVKMKEKGDIPEGYSVSREKKERFSLILESASTNQTSMYLCATYVIQYFGAGTRLSVL.

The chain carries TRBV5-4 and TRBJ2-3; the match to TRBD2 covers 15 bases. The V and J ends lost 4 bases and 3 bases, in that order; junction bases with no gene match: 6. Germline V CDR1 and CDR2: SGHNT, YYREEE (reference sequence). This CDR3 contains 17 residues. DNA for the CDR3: TGTGCCAGCAGCAGTGGACTAGCGGGGGGGTTGACAGATACGCAGTATTTT. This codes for CASSSGLAGGLTDTQYF.

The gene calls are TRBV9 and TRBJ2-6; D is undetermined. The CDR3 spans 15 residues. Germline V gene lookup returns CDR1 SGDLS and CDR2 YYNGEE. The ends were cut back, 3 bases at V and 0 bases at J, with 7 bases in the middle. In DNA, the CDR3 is TGTGCCAGCAGCGCCGGAGTCTCTGGGGCCAACGTCCTGACTTTC. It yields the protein CASSAGVSGANVLTF.